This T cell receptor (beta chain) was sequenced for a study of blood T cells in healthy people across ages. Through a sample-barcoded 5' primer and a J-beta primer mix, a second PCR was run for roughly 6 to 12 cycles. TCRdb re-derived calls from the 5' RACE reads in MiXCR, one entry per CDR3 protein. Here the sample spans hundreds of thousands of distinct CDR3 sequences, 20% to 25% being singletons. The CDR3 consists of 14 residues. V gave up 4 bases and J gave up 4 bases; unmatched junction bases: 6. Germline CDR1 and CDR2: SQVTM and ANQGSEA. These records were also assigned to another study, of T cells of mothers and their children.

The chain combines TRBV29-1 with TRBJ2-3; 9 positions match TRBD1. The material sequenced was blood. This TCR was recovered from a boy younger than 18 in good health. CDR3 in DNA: TGCAGCGTTGTCGGGGACAGGGCGCCAGATACGCAGTATTTT. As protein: CSVVGDRAPDTQYF.